The rows below give T cell receptor beta chains drawn from one sample of a study of T cell repertoires in cytomegalovirus infection. Via MiXCR, TCRdb re-called the reads, giving one row per CDR3 protein. The table has around 280,000 distinct CDR3 sequences, roughly 13% seen once. The specimen was PBMCs. All receptors derive from a human donor in good health (CMV status not recorded). Some clones in this sample may be carry-over from other donors' samples. CDR3s include the opening cysteine and the closing phenylalanine or tryptophan. The D gene is left open where the match is weak. Part of the rows lack a size; the others show once, few, many or a class for expanded clones.

d_call	v_call	clone_size	j_call	cdr3_aa	cdr3_nt
NA	TRBV11-3	NA	TRBJ1-2	CASSSWAGPYGYTF	TGTGCCAGCAGCTCGTGGGCAGGGCCCTATGGCTACACCTTC
NA	TRBV28	many	TRBJ2-7	CASSLYRRHTSYEQYF	TGTGCCAGCAGTCTATACCGAAGGCATACCTCCTACGAGCAGTACTTC
NA	TRBV25-1	NA	TRBJ2-1	CASSADEVYNEQFF	TGTGCCAGCAGCGCTGACGAGGTTTACAATGAGCAGTTCTTC
TRBD2	TRBV6-6	NA	TRBJ2-7	CASSQLAGLTEVSYEQYF	TGTGCCAGCAGTCAACTAGCGGGACTTACTGAAGTGTCCTACGAGCAGTACTTC
TRBD1	TRBV9	NA	TRBJ1-1	CASSVDGTGAVEAFF	TGTGCCAGCAGCGTTGATGGGACAGGGGCGGTGGAGGCTTTCTTT
NA	TRBV7-2	many	TRBJ2-7	CASSLVSGNNYEQYF	TGTGCCAGCAGCTTAGTTAGCGGAAATAACTACGAGCAGTACTTC
NA	TRBV19	NA	TRBJ2-2	CASSILGYPLDGELFF	TGTGCCAGTAGTATACTCGGATACCCCCTGGATGGGGAGCTGTTTTTT
NA	TRBV12-3/TRBV12-4	few	TRBJ2-2	CASSPPEGGDTGELFF	TGTGCCAGCAGTCCCCCTGAAGGGGGGGACACCGGGGAGCTGTTTTTT
NA	TRBV11-2	many	TRBJ1-1	CASSLEAAANTEAFF	TGTGCCAGCAGCTTAGAGGCTGCAGCGAACACTGAAGCTTTCTTT
TRBD2	TRBV7-2	many	TRBJ2-4	CASSPGGQNIQYF	TGTGCCAGCAGCCCGGGGGGACAAAACATTCAGTACTTC
NA	TRBV5-6	NA	TRBJ2-1	CASSLLRKGAERYNEQFF	TGTGCCAGCAGCTTGCTCCGGAAGGGCGCGGAACGCTACAATGAGCAGTTCTTC
NA	TRBV11-2	NA	TRBJ2-5	CASSLEQLQETQYF	TGTGCCAGCAGCTTAGAACAGCTCCAAGAGACCCAGTACTTC